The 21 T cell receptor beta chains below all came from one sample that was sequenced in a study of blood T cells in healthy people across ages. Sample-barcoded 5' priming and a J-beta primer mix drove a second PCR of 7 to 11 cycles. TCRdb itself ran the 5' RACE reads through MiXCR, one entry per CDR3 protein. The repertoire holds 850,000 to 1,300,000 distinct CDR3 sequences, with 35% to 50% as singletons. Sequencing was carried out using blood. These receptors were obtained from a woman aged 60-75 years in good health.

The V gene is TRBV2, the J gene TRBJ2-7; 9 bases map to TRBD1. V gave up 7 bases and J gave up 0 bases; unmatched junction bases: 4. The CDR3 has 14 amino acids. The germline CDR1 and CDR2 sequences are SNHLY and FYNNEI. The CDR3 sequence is CASKGQGNSYEQYF. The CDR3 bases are TGTGCCAGCAAGGGACAGGGAAACTCCTACGAGCAGTACTTC.

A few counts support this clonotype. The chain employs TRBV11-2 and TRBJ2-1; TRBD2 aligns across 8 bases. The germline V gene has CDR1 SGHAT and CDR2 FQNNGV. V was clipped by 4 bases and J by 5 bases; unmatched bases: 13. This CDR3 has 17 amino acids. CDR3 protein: CASSSPGLRGGHNEQFF. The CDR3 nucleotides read TGTGCCAGCAGCTCCCCTGGTCTCCGGGGGGGGCACAATGAGCAGTTCTTC.

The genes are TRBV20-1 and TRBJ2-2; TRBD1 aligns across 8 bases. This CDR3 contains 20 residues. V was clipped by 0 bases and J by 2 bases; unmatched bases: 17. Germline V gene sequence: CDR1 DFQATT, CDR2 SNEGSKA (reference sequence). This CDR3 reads CSARDPTPRTGWSNTGELFF. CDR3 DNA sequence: TGCAGTGCTAGAGACCCCACACCTCGGACAGGGTGGAGCAACACCGGGGAGCTGTTTTTT.

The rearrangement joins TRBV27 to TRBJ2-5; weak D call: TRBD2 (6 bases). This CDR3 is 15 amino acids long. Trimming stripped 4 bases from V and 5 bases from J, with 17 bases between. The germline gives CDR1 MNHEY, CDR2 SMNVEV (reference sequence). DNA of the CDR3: TGTGCCAGCAGTTCAACTCCGGGGGTTTGGGAGACCCAGTACTTC. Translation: CASSSTPGVWETQYF.

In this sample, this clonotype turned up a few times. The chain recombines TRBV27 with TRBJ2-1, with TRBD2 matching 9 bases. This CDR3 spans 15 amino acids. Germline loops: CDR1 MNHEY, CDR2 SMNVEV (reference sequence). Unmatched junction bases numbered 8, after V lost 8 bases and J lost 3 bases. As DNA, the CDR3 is TGTGCCAGCGGGCGGACTAGCGAATACTACAATGAGCAGTTCTTC. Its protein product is CASGRTSEYYNEQFF.

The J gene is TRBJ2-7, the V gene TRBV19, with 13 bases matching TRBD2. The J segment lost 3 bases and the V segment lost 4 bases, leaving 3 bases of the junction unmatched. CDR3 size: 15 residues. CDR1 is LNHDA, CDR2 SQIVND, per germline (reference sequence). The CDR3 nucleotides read TGTGCCAGTAGTAATGGACTAGCGGGAGACTACGAGCAGTACTTC. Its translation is CASSNGLAGDYEQYF.

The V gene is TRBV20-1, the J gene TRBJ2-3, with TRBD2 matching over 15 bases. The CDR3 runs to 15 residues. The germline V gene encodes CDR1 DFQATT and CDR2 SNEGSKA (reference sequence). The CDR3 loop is CTVGFGLAGGDTQYF. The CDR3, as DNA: TGCACTGTAGGGTTTGGACTAGCGGGAGGGGATACGCAGTATTTT.

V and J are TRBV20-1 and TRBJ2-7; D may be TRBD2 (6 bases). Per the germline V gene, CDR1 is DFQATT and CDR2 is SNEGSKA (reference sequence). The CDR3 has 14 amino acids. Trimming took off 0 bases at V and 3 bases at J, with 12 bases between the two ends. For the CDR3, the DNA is TGCAGTGCTAGAGATCCCTCTAGCGTCTACGAGCAGTACTTC. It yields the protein CSARDPSSVYEQYF.

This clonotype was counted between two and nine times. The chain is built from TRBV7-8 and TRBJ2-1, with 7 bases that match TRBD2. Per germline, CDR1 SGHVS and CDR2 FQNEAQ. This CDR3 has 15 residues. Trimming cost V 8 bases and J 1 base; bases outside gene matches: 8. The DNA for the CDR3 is TGTGCCAGCCGGGGAGGGGACCATTCCTACAATGAGCAGTTCTTC. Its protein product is CASRGGDHSYNEQFF.

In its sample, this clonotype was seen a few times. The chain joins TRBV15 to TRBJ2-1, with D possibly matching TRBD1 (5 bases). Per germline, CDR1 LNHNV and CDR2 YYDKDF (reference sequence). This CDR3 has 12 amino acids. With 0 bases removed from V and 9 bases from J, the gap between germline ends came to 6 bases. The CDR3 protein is CATSRDQGEQFF. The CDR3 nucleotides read TGTGCCACCAGCAGAGATCAGGGTGAGCAGTTCTTC.

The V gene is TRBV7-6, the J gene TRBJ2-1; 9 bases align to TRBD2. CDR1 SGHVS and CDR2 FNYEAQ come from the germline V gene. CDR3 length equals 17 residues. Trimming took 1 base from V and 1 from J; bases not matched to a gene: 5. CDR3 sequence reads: CASSLEISGSSYNEQFF. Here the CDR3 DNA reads TGTGCCAGCAGCTTAGAGATTAGCGGGAGTTCCTACAATGAGCAGTTCTTC.

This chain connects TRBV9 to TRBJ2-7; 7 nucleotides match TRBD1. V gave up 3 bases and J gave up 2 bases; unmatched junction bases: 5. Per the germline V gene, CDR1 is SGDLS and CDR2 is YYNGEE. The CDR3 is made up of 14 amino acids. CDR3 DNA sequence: TGTGCCAGCAGCGCACAAGGGGGCCCCTACGAGCAGTACTTC. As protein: CASSAQGGPYEQYF.

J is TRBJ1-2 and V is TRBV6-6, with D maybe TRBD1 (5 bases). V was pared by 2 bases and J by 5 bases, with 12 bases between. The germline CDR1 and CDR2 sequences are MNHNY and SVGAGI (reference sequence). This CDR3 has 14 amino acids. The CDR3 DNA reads TGTGCCAGCAGTTACGGGGGTTTCCGGTATGGCTACACCTTC. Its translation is CASSYGGFRYGYTF.

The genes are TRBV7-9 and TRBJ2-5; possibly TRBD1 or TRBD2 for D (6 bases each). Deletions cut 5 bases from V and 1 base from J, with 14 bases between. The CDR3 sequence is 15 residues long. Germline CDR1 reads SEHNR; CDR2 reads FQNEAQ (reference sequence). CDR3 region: CASSPQSGAQETQYF. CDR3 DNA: TGTGCCAGCAGCCCTCAGTCGGGGGCCCAAGAGACCCAGTACTTC.

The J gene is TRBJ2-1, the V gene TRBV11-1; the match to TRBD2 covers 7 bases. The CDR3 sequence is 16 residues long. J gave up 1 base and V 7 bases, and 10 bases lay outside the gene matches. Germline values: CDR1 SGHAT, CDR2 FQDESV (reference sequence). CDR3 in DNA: TGTGCCAGCACCGGGGCGGCGGGAGTTTCCTACAATGAGCAGTTCTTC. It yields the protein CASTGAAGVSYNEQFF.

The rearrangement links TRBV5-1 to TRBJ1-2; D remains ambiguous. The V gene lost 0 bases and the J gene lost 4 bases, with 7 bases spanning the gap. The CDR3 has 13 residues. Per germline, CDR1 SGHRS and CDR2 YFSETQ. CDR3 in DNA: TGCGCCAGCAGCTTGGTTTCTATCTATGGCTACACCTTC. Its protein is CASSLVSIYGYTF.

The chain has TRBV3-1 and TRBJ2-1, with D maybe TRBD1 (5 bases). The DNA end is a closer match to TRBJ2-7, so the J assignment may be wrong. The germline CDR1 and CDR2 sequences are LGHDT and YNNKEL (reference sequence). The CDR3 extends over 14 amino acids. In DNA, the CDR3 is TGTGCCAGCAGCCAAAGAAGACAGACCTACGAGCAGTACTTC. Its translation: CASSQRRQTYEQYF.

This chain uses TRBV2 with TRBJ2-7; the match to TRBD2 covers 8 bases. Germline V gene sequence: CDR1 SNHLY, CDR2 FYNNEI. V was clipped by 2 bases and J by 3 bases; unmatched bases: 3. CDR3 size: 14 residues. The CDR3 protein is CASSELAGFYEQYF. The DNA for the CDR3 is TGTGCCAGCAGTGAACTAGCGGGCTTCTACGAGCAGTACTTC.

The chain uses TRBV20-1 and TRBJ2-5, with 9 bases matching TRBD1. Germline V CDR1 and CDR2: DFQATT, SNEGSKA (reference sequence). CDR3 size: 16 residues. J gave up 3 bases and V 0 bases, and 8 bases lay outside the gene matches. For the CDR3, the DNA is TGCAGTGCTAGAGATCTAACAGGGGGCCGGGAAGAGACCCAGTACTTC. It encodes CSARDLTGGREETQYF.

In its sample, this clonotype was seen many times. CDR3 sequence reads: CSARVALAENEQFF. Written as DNA, the CDR3 is TGCAGTGCTAGAGTCGCGCTAGCGGAAAATGAGCAGTTCTTC. This chain links TRBV20-1 with TRBJ2-1; 7 nucleotides agree with TRBD2. CDR3 size: 14 residues. The junction had 7 bases not matched to a gene; V was cut back by 1 base and J by 7 bases. Germline CDR1 is DFQATT and CDR2 is SNEGSKA (reference sequence).

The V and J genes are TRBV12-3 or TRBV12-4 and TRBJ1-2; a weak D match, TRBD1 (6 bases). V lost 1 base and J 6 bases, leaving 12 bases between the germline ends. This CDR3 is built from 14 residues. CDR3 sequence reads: CASSLGGPLDGYTF. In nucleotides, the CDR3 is TGTGCCAGCAGTTTAGGGGGGCCCTTAGATGGCTACACCTTC.